A single TCR beta chain is shown here with its context. This clonotype turned up a few times. The antigen it recognizes is unknown. No much larger clone is present one base from it, and per-base qualities are unavailable. Sequenced using an Illumina Genome Analyzer IIx. TCRdb reprocessed the public reads (quality trimming at Q25 with fastp, clone calling with MiXCR) and kept in-frame beta chains. CDR3 protein sequences are deduplicated, and each keeps its most common genes and DNA. This sample has almost 30,000 distinct CDR3 sequences in its table, and more than 15% of those were observed once. The ten largest clones add up to roughly 3.6% of the sample. The data originate from a study of patients with pleural tuberculosis (dated by TCRdb to the mid-2010s). The CDR3, from cysteine to phenylalanine, totals 13 residues. The CDR3 DNA has 39 bases and is translated from base 1. A distance of 5 bases separates the germline ends of V and J, which lose 0 bases and 2 bases respectively. Sequences SGHNT (CDR1) and YYREEE (CDR2) are obtained from the germline V gene (reference sequence).

The sequence came from a human donor with pleural tuberculosis. Specimen: peripheral blood. The rearrangement combines TRBV5-4 with TRBJ2-5, with no D gene named confidently. CDR3 loop: CASSLAWQETQYF. The sequenced DNA is TGTGCCAGCAGCTTGGCCTGGCAAGAGACCCAGTACTTC.